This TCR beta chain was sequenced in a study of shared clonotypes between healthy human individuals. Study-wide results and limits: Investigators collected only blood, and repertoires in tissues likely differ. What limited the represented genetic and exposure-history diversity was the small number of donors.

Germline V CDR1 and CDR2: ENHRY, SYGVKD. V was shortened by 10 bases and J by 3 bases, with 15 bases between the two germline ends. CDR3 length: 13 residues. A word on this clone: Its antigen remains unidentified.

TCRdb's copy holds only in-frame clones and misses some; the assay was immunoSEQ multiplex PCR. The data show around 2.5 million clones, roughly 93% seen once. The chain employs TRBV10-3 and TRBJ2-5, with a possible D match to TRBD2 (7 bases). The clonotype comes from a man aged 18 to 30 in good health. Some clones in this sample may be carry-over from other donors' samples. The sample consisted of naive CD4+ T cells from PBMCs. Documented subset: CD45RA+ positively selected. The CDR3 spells CATGAAGEETQYF. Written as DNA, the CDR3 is TGTGCCACAGGGGCGGCGGGAGAAGAGACCCAGTACTTC.